A selection of T cell receptor beta chains follows, all from one sample in a study of blood T cell repertoires in COVID-19. The method was immunoSEQ multiplex PCR; TCRdb's version includes in-frame clones alone and lacks a portion of them. The sample records 35,000 to 55,000 clones, nearly 70% being singletons. The sample consisted of peripheral blood. The receptors originated from an elderly man with acute or convalescent COVID-19. Both conserved end residues are part of each CDR3. D genes are given only for firm matches. Rows give clone size only sometimes, using once, few, many, or a class for an expanded clone.

v_gene: TRBV18
j_gene: TRBJ1-1
abundance: .
d_gene: .
CDR3aa: CASSPRGQVGIGDTEAFF
CDR3nt: TGTGCCAGCTCACCACGTGGGCAGGTCGGAATCGGGGACACTGAAGCTTTCTTT

v_gene: TRBV5-1
j_gene: TRBJ1-1
abundance: .
d_gene: .
CDR3aa: CASSLTGNTEAFF
CDR3nt: TGCGCCAGCAGCTTGACAGGAAACACTGAAGCTTTCTTT

v_gene: TRBV2
j_gene: TRBJ1-6
abundance: .
d_gene: TRBD1
CDR3aa: CASRALTGGNSPLHF
CDR3nt: TGTGCCAGCAGAGCTCTGACAGGGGGCAATTCACCCCTCCACTTT

v_gene: TRBV7-2
j_gene: TRBJ1-2
abundance: .
d_gene: .
CDR3aa: CASSLGQAYYGYTF
CDR3nt: TGTGCCAGCAGCTTAGGACAGGCTTACTATGGCTACACCTTC

v_gene: TRBV4-1
j_gene: TRBJ1-4
abundance: few
d_gene: TRBD1
CDR3aa: CASSQLDRDYEKLFF
CDR3nt: TGCGCCAGCAGCCAACTGGACAGGGACTATGAAAAACTGTTTTTT

v_gene: TRBV5-4
j_gene: TRBJ1-2
abundance: .
d_gene: .
CDR3aa: CASSSDSYGYTF
CDR3nt: TGTGCCAGCAGCTCTGACAGCTATGGCTACACCTTC

v_gene: TRBV3-1/TRBV3-2
j_gene: TRBJ1-6
abundance: .
d_gene: TRBD1
CDR3aa: CASSGTGGGNSPLHF
CDR3nt: TGTGCCAGCAGCGGAACAGGGGGCGGCAATTCACCCCTCCACTTT

v_gene: TRBV5-4
j_gene: TRBJ2-3
abundance: once
d_gene: TRBD2
CDR3aa: CASSLGLLASGTDTQYF
CDR3nt: TGTGCCAGCAGCTTGGGTTTACTAGCGAGCGGCACAGATACGCAGTATTTT

v_gene: TRBV3-1/TRBV3-2
j_gene: TRBJ2-3
abundance: .
d_gene: TRBD2
CDR3aa: CASSQVGLFTDTQYF
CDR3nt: TGTGCCAGCAGCCAAGTGGGACTATTCACAGATACGCAGTATTTT

v_gene: TRBV6-5
j_gene: TRBJ2-3
abundance: .
d_gene: TRBD1
CDR3aa: CASSPGTGASDTQYF
CDR3nt: TGTGCCAGCAGCCCCGGGACAGGGGCTTCTGATACGCAGTATTTT

v_gene: TRBV7-8
j_gene: TRBJ1-4
abundance: .
d_gene: .
CDR3aa: CASSLDAENEKLFF
CDR3nt: TGTGCCAGCAGCTTAGATGCCGAGAATGAAAAACTGTTTTTT

v_gene: TRBV5-4
j_gene: TRBJ1-2
abundance: .
d_gene: TRBD1
CDR3aa: CASSLDTGGFGYTF
CDR3nt: TGTGCCAGCAGCTTGGACACAGGGGGTTTCGGCTACACCTTC

v_gene: TRBV12-5
j_gene: TRBJ1-1
abundance: .
d_gene: .
CDR3aa: CASGREVNTEAFF
CDR3nt: TGTGCTAGTGGGAGAGAGGTGAACACTGAAGCTTTCTTT

v_gene: TRBV5-1
j_gene: TRBJ2-1
abundance: medium-sized
d_gene: .
CDR3aa: CASSLTGNEQFF
CDR3nt: TGCGCCAGCAGCTTGACAGGGAATGAGCAGTTCTTC

v_gene: TRBV7-9
j_gene: TRBJ2-3
abundance: .
d_gene: .
CDR3aa: CASSLGGTQVGDTQYF
CDR3nt: TGTGCCAGCAGCTTGGGGGGGACACAGGTTGGAGATACGCAGTATTTT

v_gene: TRBV19
j_gene: TRBJ1-2
abundance: .
d_gene: .
CDR3aa: CASSMRAGADYGYTF
CDR3nt: TGTGCCAGTAGTATGAGGGCAGGGGCAGACTATGGCTACACCTTC

v_gene: TRBV28
j_gene: TRBJ2-7
abundance: few
d_gene: TRBD2
CDR3aa: CATRSAGGQQSREQYF
CDR3nt: TGTGCCACCAGGTCGGCGGGAGGGCAGCAATCAAGAGAGCAGTACTTC

v_gene: TRBV3-1/TRBV3-2
j_gene: TRBJ2-2
abundance: few
d_gene: TRBD1
CDR3aa: CASSPGTGETTGELFF
CDR3nt: TGTGCCAGCAGCCCTGGGACAGGGGAGACGACCGGGGAGCTGTTTTTT

v_gene: TRBV5-4
j_gene: TRBJ2-1
abundance: few
d_gene: .
CDR3aa: CASSSITGSNEQFF
CDR3nt: TGTGCCAGCAGCAGTATTACAGGGAGCAATGAGCAGTTCTTC

v_gene: TRBV2
j_gene: TRBJ1-2
abundance: .
d_gene: .
CDR3aa: CASSGQNYGYTF
CDR3nt: TGTGCCAGCAGTGGGCAGAACTATGGCTACACCTTC

v_gene: TRBV11-2
j_gene: TRBJ2-7
abundance: .
d_gene: TRBD2
CDR3aa: CASSLALAGRYEQYF
CDR3nt: TGTGCCAGCAGCTTAGCACTAGCGGGGAGATACGAGCAGTACTTC

v_gene: TRBV7-9
j_gene: TRBJ2-5
abundance: .
d_gene: TRBD2
CDR3aa: CASSFPSGSDQETQYF
CDR3nt: TGTGCCAGCAGCTTCCCTAGCGGGAGTGACCAAGAGACCCAGTACTTC

v_gene: TRBV7-8
j_gene: TRBJ1-6
abundance: .
d_gene: .
CDR3aa: CASSGRTAEGVDLHF
CDR3nt: TGTGCCAGCAGCGGAAGGACAGCCGAGGGTGTAGACCTCCACTTT

v_gene: TRBV30
j_gene: TRBJ1-3
abundance: .
d_gene: .
CDR3aa: CAWSDPSGNTIYF
CDR3nt: TGTGCCTGGAGTGACCCATCCGGTAACACCATATATTTT

v_gene: TRBV13
j_gene: TRBJ2-1
abundance: .
d_gene: .
CDR3aa: CASSLRIGRERQFF
CDR3nt: TGTGCCAGCAGCTTGAGGATCGGCAGGGAACGGCAGTTCTTC

v_gene: TRBV5-5
j_gene: TRBJ1-6
abundance: .
d_gene: TRBD1
CDR3aa: CASSLRTGRNSPLHF
CDR3nt: TGTGCCAGCAGCTTGAGGACAGGGAGGAATTCACCCCTCCACTTT

v_gene: TRBV29-1
j_gene: TRBJ1-4
abundance: few
d_gene: .
CDR3aa: CSVSGDGGEKLFF
CDR3nt: TGCAGCGTTTCAGGCGACGGTGGGGAAAAACTGTTTTTT

v_gene: TRBV11-3
j_gene: TRBJ2-1
abundance: few
d_gene: TRBD1
CDR3aa: CASSYTQGWYEQFF
CDR3nt: TGTGCCAGCAGCTACACACAGGGGTGGTATGAGCAGTTCTTC

v_gene: TRBV7-2
j_gene: TRBJ2-7
abundance: .
d_gene: TRBD2
CDR3aa: CASSPGVGEGYYEQYF
CDR3nt: TGTGCCAGCAGCCCGGGTGTGGGGGAGGGATACTACGAGCAGTACTTC

v_gene: TRBV6-5
j_gene: TRBJ2-1
abundance: .
d_gene: TRBD1
CDR3aa: CASSTPTGGNEQFF
CDR3nt: TGTGCCAGCAGCACTCCGACAGGGGGCAATGAGCAGTTCTTC

v_gene: TRBV25-1
j_gene: TRBJ2-3
abundance: few
d_gene: .
CDR3aa: CASSAGHSSTDTQYF
CDR3nt: TGTGCCAGCAGTGCGGGACACTCTAGCACAGATACGCAGTATTTT